These 20 T cell receptor beta chains were sequenced from one sample in a study of shared clonotypes between healthy human individuals. Method: immunoSEQ multiplex PCR; TCRdb's copy keeps in-frame clones and lacks some. The sample shows millions of clones, approximately 93% of them seen only once. Sequencing was done on a sample of naive CD4+ T cells from PBMCs. Sample subset: CD45RA+ positively selected. Receptors originate from a man aged 18 to 30 in good health. Some clones in this sample may be carry-over from other donors' samples.

CDR3 sequence: CASSVGQAINTGELFF. DNA for the CDR3: TGTGCCAGCAGCGTCGGACAGGCCATCAACACCGGGGAGCTGTTTTTT. The chain carries TRBV9 and TRBJ2-2; 7 bases are a match to TRBD1. Germline V gene data show CDR1 as SGDLS and CDR2 as YYNGEE. The CDR3 runs 16 residues. The trim removed 2 bases at V and 2 bases at J, leaving 6 bases unmatched. Variable domain in full (rest from reference TRBV9 and TRBJ2-2): DSGVTQTPKHLITATGQRVTLRCSPRSGDLSVYWYQQSLDQGLQFLIQYYNGEERAKGNILERFSAQQFPDLHSELNLSSLELGDSALYFCASSVGQAINTGELFFGEGSRLTVL.

The CDR3 DNA is TGTGCCAGCAGTCTGGGGTGGTTCGGGGGCAGCTCCTACGAGCAGTACTTC. Protein product: CASSLGWFGGSSYEQYF. This rearrangement joins TRBV28 to TRBJ2-7; D is perhaps TRBD1 or TRBD2 (6 bases each). The CDR3 is made up of 17 amino acids. Trimming shortened V by 5 bases and J by 0 bases, and 20 bases separated the two germline ends. Germline CDR1 and CDR2: MDHEN and SYDVKM. The whole variable domain, remainder taken from reference TRBV28 and TRBJ2-7, is DVKVTQSSRYLVKRTGEKVFLECVQDMDHENMFWYRQDPGLGLRLIYFSYDVKMKEKGDIPEGYSVSREKKERFSLILESASTNQTSMYLCASSLGWFGGSSYEQYFGPGTRLTVT.

V gene TRBV28 combines with J gene TRBJ2-7; D is perhaps TRBD1 (5 bases). Between the trimmed V and J ends, which lost 8 bases and 2 bases, there was a span of 13 bases. Germline assignment: CDR1 MDHEN and CDR2 SYDVKM. There are 13 residues in the CDR3. The CDR3 loop reads CASRKTGPYEQYF. DNA of the CDR3: TGTGCCAGCCGAAAAACAGGACCCTACGAGCAGTACTTC.

V usage is TRBV11-2 and J usage is TRBJ2-3, with D tentatively TRBD2 (5 bases). This CDR3 has 16 residues. Trimming removed 3 bases from V and 2 bases from J, with 15 bases in between. Germline assignment: CDR1 SGHAT and CDR2 FQNNGV. The CDR3 nucleotides are TGTGCCAGCAGCTTCTCCAGCGGCGCCTTCACAGATACGCAGTATTTT. Translating gives CASSFSSGAFTDTQYF. The full variable domain, completed using reference TRBV11-2 and TRBJ2-3, is EAGVAQSPRYKIIEKRQSVAFWCNPISGHATLYWYQQILGQGPKLLIQFQNNGVVDDSQLPKDRFSAERLKGVDSTLKIQPAKLEDSAVYLCASSFSSGAFTDTQYFGPGTRLTVL.

This clone showed up just once. The sample contains more than one DNA sequence encoding this CDR3. The chain joins TRBV30 to TRBJ2-7, with 8 bases fitting TRBD1. In germline, CDR1 is GTSNPN, CDR2 SVGIG (reference sequence). The trim removed 3 bases at V and 2 bases at J, leaving 3 bases unmatched. The CDR3 extends over 13 amino acids. In nucleotides, the CDR3 is TGTGCCTGGAGCCCGGACAGGGCCTACGAGCAGTACTTC. Residues: CAWSPDRAYEQYF.

J is TRBJ1-1 and V is TRBV18, with 7 bases that match TRBD1. The CDR3 loop spans 13 amino acids. Per germline, CDR1 KGHSH and CDR2 LQKENI. The trim removed 6 bases at V and 8 bases at J, leaving 9 bases unmatched. The CDR3 spells CASSRTPGQEAFF. In DNA, the CDR3 is TGTGCCAGCTCTCGTACACCGGGACAGGAAGCTTTCTTT.

This chain links TRBV4-1 with TRBJ2-6, with D tentatively TRBD2 (5 bases). Germline CDR1 MGHRA, CDR2 YSYEKL. This CDR3 contains 14 residues. The V end lost 4 bases, the J end lost 4 bases, and 8 bases lay between the germline ends. CDR3 amino acids: CASSPSSGANVLTF. The DNA of the CDR3 is TGCGCCAGCAGCCCCTCTAGCGGGGCCAACGTCCTGACTTTC.

The chain has TRBV20-1 and TRBJ1-2; the D is unclear. The V and J ends lost 4 bases and 12 bases respectively, with 12 bases between them. The CDR3 runs 10 residues. CDR1 and CDR2 (germline): DFQATT, SNEGSKA (reference sequence). The CDR3 is CSATDRRDTF. The DNA for the CDR3 is TGCAGTGCTACCGACCGCCGTGACACCTTC.

This clone has a single count. This chain joins TRBV13 and TRBJ1-1; D call uncertain. The CDR3 has 14 residues. The V and J ends lost 2 bases and 11 bases respectively, with 18 bases between them. The germline V gene encodes CDR1 PRHDT and CDR2 FYEKMQ (reference sequence). CDR3 sequence: CASSLRRGRKKAFF. CDR3 coding DNA: TGTGCCAGCAGCTTACGACGAGGGCGGAAAAAGGCTTTCTTT.

The gene calls are TRBV27 and TRBJ2-7; TRBD2 matches at 10 bases. The CDR3 spans 15 residues. J was trimmed by 6 bases and V by 4 bases; bases with no gene match: 9. From germline, CDR1 is MNHEY and CDR2 SMNVEV (reference sequence). In nucleotides, the CDR3 is TGTGCCAGCAGTTCCCTTCTAGCGGGAGTACCCGAGCAGTACTTC. Amino acids: CASSSLLAGVPEQYF.

This rearrangement joins TRBV6-5 to TRBJ2-7; the match to TRBD1 covers 8 bases. Germline-derived CDR1 and CDR2 are MNHEY and SVGAGI. CDR3 length equals 11 residues. After removal of 10 bases from V and 6 bases from J, the junction contained 5 bases not matched to a gene. This CDR3 reads CATTQGGEQYF. In DNA, the CDR3 is TGTGCCACCACACAGGGGGGCGAGCAGTACTTC.

V gene TRBV29-1 combines with J gene TRBJ2-7, with D possibly being TRBD2 (7 bases). The CDR3 runs to 13 residues. CDR1 and CDR2 from the germline V gene are SQVTM and ANQGSEA. V was cut by 6 bases and J by 4 bases, with 16 bases left in between. The CDR3 sequence is CSVTGGQGYEQYF. The CDR3 DNA sequence: TGCAGCGTAACCGGGGGGCAGGGGTACGAGCAGTACTTC.

The chain uses TRBV7-2 and TRBJ1-4; D possibly corresponds to TRBD1 (6 bases). Trimming stripped 4 bases from V and 4 bases from J, with 16 bases between. The CDR3 consists of 16 residues. Germline V gene lookup returns CDR1 SGHTA and CDR2 FQGNSA. The CDR3 is CASSWAGTPNNEKLFF. For the CDR3, the DNA is TGTGCCAGCAGCTGGGCCGGGACACCCAATAATGAAAAACTGTTTTTT.

This chain links TRBV7-4 with TRBJ2-1; D unclear. This CDR3 is 12 amino acids long. V was clipped by 2 bases and J by 4 bases, with 3 bases between them. CDR1 and CDR2 (germline): SGHVT, SQSDAQ. CDR3 nucleotide sequence: TGTGCCAGCAGCTTATATTACAATGAGCAGTTCTTC. Protein sequence: CASSLYYNEQFF.

CDR3 coding DNA: TGCGCCAGCAGTCACCACGCGACTTCCTTCTTC. Protein: CASSHHATSFF. The gene calls are TRBV23-1 and TRBJ2-1; D ambiguous. TRBV23-1 is an open reading frame whose function is uncertain. Trimming took 3 bases from V and 16 from J, leaving 13 bases between them. CDR3 length: 11 amino acids.

The chain has TRBV4-1 and TRBJ2-5; D is unresolved. V lost 0 bases and J 5 bases, leaving 13 bases between the germline ends. Germline lookup yields CDR1 MGHRA and CDR2 YSYEKL. The CDR3 sequence is 15 residues long. The CDR3 nucleotides are TGCGCCAGCAGCCAAGAAACCCTCCGCAAGGAGACCCAGTACTTC. This encodes CASSQETLRKETQYF.

V and J are TRBV7-8 and TRBJ2-7, with TRBD2 identical over 10 bases. After removal of 1 base from V and 3 bases from J, the junction contained 3 bases not matched to a gene. CDR3 size: 15 residues. Looked up from germline, CDR1 is SGHVS and CDR2 is FQNEAQ. The CDR3 region has the DNA TGTGCCAGCAGCTTAGGTGGGACTAGCGTCTACGAGCAGTACTTC. Its translation: CASSLGGTSVYEQYF.

This sequence joins TRBV5-1 and TRBJ2-2; D might be TRBD2 (7 bases). The CDR3 totals 15 residues. V was clipped by 2 bases and J by 4 bases, with 12 bases between them. CDR1 is SGHRS and CDR2 is YFSETQ in the germline V gene. The CDR3 DNA follows: TGCGCCAGCAGCTTCGGACGGGGGGCCACCGGGGAGCTGTTTTTT. Translating it yields CASSFGRGATGELFF. Supplemented by reference TRBV5-1 and TRBJ2-2, the full variable domain reads KAGVTQTPRYLIKTRGQQVTLSCSPISGHRSVSWYQQTPGQGLQFLFEYFSETQRNKGNFPGRFSGRQFSNSRSEMNVSTLELGDSALYLCASSFGRGATGELFFGEGSRLTVL.

The CDR3 DNA reads as TGTGCCAGCAGCTTCCCGAGGGAGGAGACCCAGTACTTC. Its protein product is CASSFPREETQYF. The chain links TRBV7-9 to TRBJ2-5, with D perhaps matching TRBD2 (5 bases). Germline V gene sequence: CDR1 SEHNR, CDR2 FQNEAQ (reference sequence). V lost 3 bases and J 5 bases, leaving 10 bases between the germline ends. CDR3 length: 13 amino acids.

The chain uses TRBV11-3 and TRBJ2-2; D remains ambiguous. Germline V gives CDR1 SGHNT, CDR2 YENEEA. The V end lost 0 bases, the J end lost 4 bases, and 3 bases lay between the germline ends. The CDR3 has 13 amino acids. Written as DNA, the CDR3 is TGTGCCAGCAGCTTAGAGTTCACCGGGGAGCTGTTTTTT. Translated, it gives CASSLEFTGELFF.